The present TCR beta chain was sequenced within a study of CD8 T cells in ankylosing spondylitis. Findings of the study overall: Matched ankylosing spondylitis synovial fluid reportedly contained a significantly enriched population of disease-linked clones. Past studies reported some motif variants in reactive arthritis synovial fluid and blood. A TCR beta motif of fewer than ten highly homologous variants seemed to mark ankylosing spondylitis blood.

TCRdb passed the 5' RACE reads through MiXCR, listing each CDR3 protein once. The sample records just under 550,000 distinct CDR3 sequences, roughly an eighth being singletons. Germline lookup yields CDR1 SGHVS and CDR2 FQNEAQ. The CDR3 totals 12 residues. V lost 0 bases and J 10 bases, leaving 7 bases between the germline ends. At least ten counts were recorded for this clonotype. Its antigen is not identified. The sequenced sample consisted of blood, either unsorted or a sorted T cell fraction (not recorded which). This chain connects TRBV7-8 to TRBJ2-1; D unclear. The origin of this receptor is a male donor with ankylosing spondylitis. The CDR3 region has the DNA TGTGCCAGCAGCTTAGCAGGCGGAGAGCAGTTCTTC. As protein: CASSLAGGEQFF.